One sample yielded the 22 T cell receptor beta chains listed below, sequenced in a study of T-cell memory formation after mild COVID-19. TCRdb reanalysed the 5' RACE reads using MiXCR and keeps one entry per CDR3 protein. The table lists just under 150,000 distinct CDR3 sequences, about 6.1% of them singletons. The sample was PBMCs or a T cell subset sorted from them (not recorded which). These receptors were taken from an adult woman who had mild COVID-19 (a few samples of this study predate the infection). Cell type and time point are not known.

This clonotype has only a few counts. The chain uses TRBV9 and TRBJ2-5; TRBD1 might be the D (6 bases). CDR3 length equals 15 residues. The germline V gene encodes CDR1 SGDLS and CDR2 YYNGEE. Trimming stripped 0 bases from V and 2 bases from J, with 11 bases between. The chain's CDR3 is CASSVAVTGQETQYF. CDR3 nucleotide sequence: TGTGCCAGCAGCGTAGCGGTGACAGGACAAGAGACCCAGTACTTC.

This clonotype was counted at least ten times. The chain is built from TRBV20-1 and TRBJ2-1, with D possibly matching TRBD2 (6 bases). The CDR3 spans 15 residues. V was trimmed by 4 bases and J by 6 bases, leaving 19 bases between them. CDR1 is DFQATT and CDR2 is SNEGSKA in the germline V gene (reference sequence). CDR3 DNA sequence: TGCAGTGCTACGTCTCTAGCGTTCTCCGTCAATGAGCAGTTCTTC. The encoded protein is CSATSLAFSVNEQFF.

The genes are TRBV4-3 and TRBJ1-1; a weak D match, TRBD1 (6 bases). The germline V gene has CDR1 LGHNA and CDR2 YSLEER. V lost 1 base and J 0 bases, leaving 12 bases between the germline ends. This CDR3 region has 16 residues. DNA of the CDR3: TGCGCCAGCAGCCAAGCCGTCGACAGGTTGAACACTGAAGCTTTCTTT. Its translation: CASSQAVDRLNTEAFF.

This clonotype was counted ten times or more. The J gene is TRBJ2-2, the V gene TRBV7-3; the D is unclear. Trimming stripped 6 bases from V and 5 bases from J, with 10 bases between. Germline V gives CDR1 SGHTA, CDR2 FQGTGA. The CDR3 consists of 13 residues. The CDR3 region is CASRSTATGELFF. CDR3 coding DNA: TGTGCCAGCAGGTCGACTGCGACCGGGGAGCTGTTTTTT.

This clonotype was seen repeatedly, ten times or more. The chain carries TRBV6-5 and TRBJ2-7, with TRBD2 identical over 10 bases. The junction had 10 bases not matched to a gene; V was cut back by 8 bases and J by 3 bases. The CDR3 runs to 15 residues. The germline CDR1 and CDR2 sequences are MNHEY and SVGAGI. The CDR3 nucleotides are TGTGCCAGCGGATGGACTAGCGGCAGAGGCTACGAGCAGTACTTC. Translating it yields CASGWTSGRGYEQYF.

This clonotype appeared many times. The gene calls are TRBV12-3 or TRBV12-4 and TRBJ2-3; 11 bases fit TRBD2. This CDR3 is 15 amino acids long. With 7 bases clipped from V and 2 bases from J, the junction kept 5 bases outside the gene matches. The CDR3 sequence: CASKVAGGVTDTQYF. CDR3 DNA sequence: TGTGCCAGCAAAGTAGCGGGGGGGGTCACAGATACGCAGTATTTT.

This clonotype has ten or more counts. This chain uses TRBV5-1 with TRBJ2-1; 10 bases are shared with TRBD2. The CDR3 sequence is 16 residues long. Germline lookup yields CDR1 SGHRS and CDR2 YFSETQ. V was pared by 2 bases and J by 8 bases, with 10 bases of the junction left unmatched. In DNA form, the CDR3 reads TGCGCCAGCAGCTTCGCCCTAGCGGGAGCGAGCGATGAGCAGTTCTTC. It codes for CASSFALAGASDEQFF.

This clonotype was counted at least ten times. This chain links TRBV7-6 with TRBJ2-1; 8 bases agree with TRBD2. The germline gives CDR1 SGHVS, CDR2 FNYEAQ. The V segment lost 5 bases and the J segment 2 bases; nucleotides outside the gene matches: 17. CDR3 length: 19 amino acids. In nucleotides, the CDR3 is TGTGCCAGCAGCCGACACCAATTTGAGAGCGGGGGCGCCTACAATGAGCAGTTCTTC. As protein: CASSRHQFESGGAYNEQFF.

This clonotype was detected a few times. The V and J genes are TRBV10-3 and TRBJ2-1, with D hard to call. CDR1 and CDR2 (germline): ENHRY, SYGVKD. Trimming shortened V by 3 bases and J by 5 bases, and 8 bases separated the two germline ends. The CDR3 runs 13 residues. CDR3 loop: CAISDGRNNEQFF. The DNA for the CDR3 is TGTGCCATCAGTGATGGGCGAAACAATGAGCAGTTCTTC.

This clonotype was seen many times. The chain has TRBV4-2 and TRBJ2-1; D is possibly TRBD2 (6 bases). The germline V and J ends were trimmed by 0 bases and 9 bases, with 24 bases remaining between them. Germline assignment: CDR1 LGHNA and CDR2 YNFKEQ. This CDR3 region has 18 residues. DNA of the CDR3: TGTGCCAGCAGCCAAGAGGCCCTTGTCGGCGGGATCCTGGCTGAGCAGTTCTTC. Translation: CASSQEALVGGILAEQFF.

The chain carries TRBV5-1 and TRBJ2-4; TRBD2 aligns across 7 bases. The germline gives CDR1 SGHRS, CDR2 YFSETQ. The CDR3 length is 15 residues. V lost 0 bases, J lost 5 bases, and 5 bases stayed unmatched. Written as DNA, the CDR3 is TGCGCCAGCAGCTTGGGAGCGGGGCACCAAAACATTCAGTACTTC. Encoded protein: CASSLGAGHQNIQYF.

This chain's CDR3 is CASRDPGGIYGYTF. In DNA, the CDR3 is TGTGCCAGCAGGGACCCAGGGGGCATCTATGGCTACACCTTC. This sequence joins TRBV2 and TRBJ1-2; TRBD1 matches 8 bases. The length of the CDR3 is 14 residues. CDR1 is SNHLY, CDR2 FYNNEI, per germline. V lost 6 bases to trimming and J lost 4 bases; unmatched junction nucleotides: 7.

This clonotype was detected many times. The DNA of the CDR3 is TGCAGTGCTAGAGCGTGGACAGGGGCTTCTCGGGAGCAGTTCTTC. It codes for CSARAWTGASREQFF. The chain links TRBV20-1 to TRBJ2-1; 9 bases are a match to TRBD1. V trimming: 1 base; J trimming: 10 bases; junction bases outside the gene matches: 11. Germline-derived CDR1 and CDR2 are DFQATT and SNEGSKA (reference sequence). This CDR3 has 15 residues.

This clonotype was recorded at least ten times. V gene TRBV7-9 combines with J gene TRBJ2-3; 11 positions agree with TRBD1. CDR3 length: 16 amino acids. J was trimmed by 6 bases and V by 4 bases; bases with no gene match: 9. The germline V gene has CDR1 SEHNR and CDR2 FQNEAQ (reference sequence). The CDR3 nucleotides read TGTGCCAGCAGCTCCCCGAACAGGGACAGGGGGGATACGCAGTATTTT. Translating gives CASSSPNRDRGDTQYF.

The table lists this clonotype with many counts. The chain has TRBV12-3 or TRBV12-4 and TRBJ2-3; the D gene is possibly TRBD2 (5 bases). V lost 6 bases and J 1 base, leaving 17 bases between the germline ends. This CDR3 region has 16 residues. The CDR3 nucleotides read TGTGCCAGCAGGAGGGCGGCACCTTTTGGCACAGATACGCAGTATTTT. It encodes CASRRAAPFGTDTQYF.

Many counts were recorded for this clonotype. The CDR3 nucleotides read TGTGCCAGCACACCGGGACAGGGACATTATAGCAATCAGCCCCAGCATTTT. As protein: CASTPGQGHYSNQPQHF. V usage is TRBV6-2 or TRBV6-3 and J usage is TRBJ1-5, with 9 bases that match TRBD1. From germline, CDR1 is MNHEY and CDR2 SVGEGT. Germline trimming cut 7 bases from V and 0 bases from J; bases unmatched to any gene: 10. The CDR3 is 17 residues long.

The chain links TRBV5-1 to TRBJ2-3; 7 nucleotides agree with TRBD2. CDR1 is SGHRS, CDR2 YFSETQ, per germline. V shed 0 bases, J shed 6 bases, and the junction held 7 bases outside the gene matches. This CDR3 has 15 residues. The CDR3 sequence is CASSLERTGGDTQYF. The CDR3 nucleotides read TGCGCCAGCAGCTTGGAGCGGACGGGAGGTGATACGCAGTATTTT.

This clonotype was seen at least ten times. The chain employs TRBV4-2 and TRBJ2-3; TRBD2 might be the D (5 bases). CDR3 length: 19 amino acids. Germline CDR1 LGHNA, CDR2 YNFKEQ. The ends were cut back, 4 bases at V and 2 bases at J, with 25 bases in the middle. The CDR3 region is CASSPDYMSGGPLTDTQYF. The DNA of the CDR3 is TGTGCCAGCAGCCCAGACTATATGAGCGGCGGGCCCCTCACAGATACGCAGTATTTT.

There are many counts of this clonotype. V is TRBV5-1 and J is TRBJ2-2, with 7 bases matching TRBD1. This CDR3 comprises 14 residues. CDR1 is SGHRS, CDR2 YFSETQ, per germline. The junction had 3 bases not matched to a gene; V was cut back by 4 bases and J by 3 bases. The CDR3 region has the DNA TGCGCCAGCAGCACCACAGGGGACACCGGGGAGCTGTTTTTT. Amino acid sequence: CASSTTGDTGELFF. Full variable domain (missing parts from reference TRBV5-1 and TRBJ2-2): KAGVTQTPRYLIKTRGQQVTLSCSPISGHRSVSWYQQTPGQGLQFLFEYFSETQRNKGNFPGRFSGRQFSNSRSEMNVSTLELGDSALYLCASSTTGDTGELFFGEGSRLTVL.

This clonotype has a count of ten or more. The chain couples TRBV4-3 to TRBJ2-3; D unclear. Germline values: CDR1 LGHNA, CDR2 YSLEER. The V and J ends lost 4 bases and 1 base respectively, with 9 bases between them. This CDR3 comprises 14 residues. The CDR3 DNA is TGCGCCAGCAGCCGTGATACCGGCACAGATACGCAGTATTTT. Its protein product is CASSRDTGTDTQYF.

V and J are TRBV12-3 or TRBV12-4 and TRBJ2-2, with 15 bases identical to TRBD2. J was trimmed by 5 bases and V by 4 bases; bases with no gene match: 11. CDR3 length equals 19 residues. The CDR3 is CASSSPLGTSGGKTGELFF. In nucleotides, the CDR3 is TGTGCCAGCAGTTCCCCTCTCGGGACTAGCGGGGGGAAGACCGGGGAGCTGTTTTTT.

This clonotype was counted a few times. J is TRBJ1-6 and V is TRBV20-1; no clear D. Deletions cut 3 bases from V and 5 bases from J, with 17 bases between. This CDR3 spans 16 amino acids. Germline V gene data show CDR1 as DFQATT and CDR2 as SNEGSKA (reference sequence). The CDR3 coding sequence is TGCAGTGCTAGGATGTTCGAAGGGTTGGATAATTCACCCCTCCACTTT. It is translated as CSARMFEGLDNSPLHF.